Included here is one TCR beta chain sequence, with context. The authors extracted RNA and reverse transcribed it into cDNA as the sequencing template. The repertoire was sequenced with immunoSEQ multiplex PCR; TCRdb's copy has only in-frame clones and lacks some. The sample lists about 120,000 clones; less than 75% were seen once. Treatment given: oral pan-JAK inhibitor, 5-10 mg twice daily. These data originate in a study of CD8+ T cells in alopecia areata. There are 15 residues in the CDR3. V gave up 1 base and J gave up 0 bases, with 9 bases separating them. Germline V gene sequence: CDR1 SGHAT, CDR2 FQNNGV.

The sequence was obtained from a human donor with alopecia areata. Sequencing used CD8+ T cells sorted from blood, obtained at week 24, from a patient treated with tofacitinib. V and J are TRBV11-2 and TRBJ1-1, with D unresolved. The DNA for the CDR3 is TGTGCCAGCAGCTTAGTAAAGGGCATGAACACTGAAGCTTTCTTT. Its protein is CASSLVKGMNTEAFF.